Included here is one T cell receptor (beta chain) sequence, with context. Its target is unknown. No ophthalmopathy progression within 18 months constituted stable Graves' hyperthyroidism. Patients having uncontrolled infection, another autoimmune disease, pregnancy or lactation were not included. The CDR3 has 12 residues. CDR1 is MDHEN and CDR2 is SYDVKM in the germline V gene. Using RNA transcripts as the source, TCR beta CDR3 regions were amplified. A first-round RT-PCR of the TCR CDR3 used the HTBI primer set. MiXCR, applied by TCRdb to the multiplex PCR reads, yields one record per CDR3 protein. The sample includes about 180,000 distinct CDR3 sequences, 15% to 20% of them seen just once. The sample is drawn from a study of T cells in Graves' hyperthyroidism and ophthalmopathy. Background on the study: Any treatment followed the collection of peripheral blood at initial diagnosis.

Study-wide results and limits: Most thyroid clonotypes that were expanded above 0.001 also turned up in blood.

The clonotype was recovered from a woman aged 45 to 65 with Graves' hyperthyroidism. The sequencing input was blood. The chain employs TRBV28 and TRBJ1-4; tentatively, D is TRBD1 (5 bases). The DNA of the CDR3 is TGTGTCTGCGGGGCAGCTAATGAAAAACTGTTTTTT. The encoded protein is CVCGAANEKLFF.